The sequence of this TCR beta chain was determined in a study of cytomegalovirus exposure and HLA in healthy donors. Study context: The 100 million to 120 million unique TCR beta sequences, from around 200 million T cells, were found by an earlier analysis.

Study outcomes and limitations: Excluded: some indistinguishable V segments such as TRBV6-2 and TRBV6-3.

J was trimmed by 2 bases and V by 8 bases; bases with no gene match: 5. Germline loops: CDR1 MDHEN, CDR2 SYDVKM. The CDR3 runs 14 residues. Concerning this clone itself: The target antigen is unknown.

PCR amplification relied on 60 Vbeta primers (plus 13 Jbeta primers). Assay used: immunoSEQ multiplex PCR; TCRdb lists only in-frame clones, some missing. The data contain a few hundred thousand clones, about four fifths of them seen just once; the ten biggest clones take up about 0.3%. The receptor comes from a girl aged 2 to 10 in good health and CMV-seronegative. The chain carries TRBV28 and TRBJ2-7, with 11 bases matching TRBD1. The specimen was PBMCs. The CDR3 spells CASAGGQGAYEQYF. CDR3 nucleotide sequence: TGTGCCAGCGCTGGGGGACAGGGGGCCTACGAGCAGTACTTC. Filled out from reference TRBV28 and TRBJ2-7, the complete variable domain reads DVKVTQSSRYLVKRTGEKVFLECVQDMDHENMFWYRQDPGLGLRLIYFSYDVKMKEKGDIPEGYSVSREKKERFSLILESASTNQTSMYLCASAGGQGAYEQYFGPGTRLTVT.